This T cell receptor (beta chain) was recovered during a study of T cell responses to AZD1222 COVID-19 vaccine. Study-level points and caveats: Within unmutated variant regions lay the reported targets of nearly half of spike-specific TCRs. Spike was spanned by vaccine-associated CD4 TCRs, which were dominant at 160-218 and 743-854. Once two AZD1222 doses were given, Spike-specific TCR breadth and depth went up.

The protocol was immunoSEQ multiplex PCR, while the TCRdb copy is restricted to in-frame clones and leaves out a portion. The data hold about 150,000 clones, with roughly 91% observed a single time. CDR3 size: 14 residues. The V and J ends lost 3 bases and 2 bases respectively, with 10 bases between them. Germline V gene lookup returns CDR1 KGHSH and CDR2 LQKENI. Of note for this clone: Antigen unknown.

Both about-4-week and about-12-week second-dose recipients were combined. The sequences come from peripheral blood, collected 28 days after the second AZD1222 dose. The genes are TRBV18 and TRBJ1-2; D is undetermined. This TCR was recovered from an adult who received the AZD1222 COVID-19 vaccine. In DNA, the CDR3 is TGTGCCAGCTCACCGTTCGGGGAAAACTATGGCTACACCTTC. It encodes CASSPFGENYGYTF.